This T cell receptor (beta chain) was sequenced for a study of T cells after yellow fever vaccination. Background on the study: Preparing low-cell-number fractions relied on SMART-Seq v4 Ultra Low Input. General observations from the study: Subsequent to the booster, the majority of primary-vaccination clones reappeared (under 98% CD4, about 90% CD8).

Germline trimming cut 5 bases from V and 12 bases from J; bases unmatched to any gene: 6. CDR3 length: 13 residues. Germline V gene data show CDR1 as KGHDR and CDR2 as SFDVKD. As regards this clonotype: Its matching antigen is unknown.

Researchers made TCR cDNA using 5'RACE template switching, and this step added a universal primer site and UMIs. MiXCR, run by TCRdb on the 5' RACE reads, gives a single entry per CDR3 protein. This table has around 250,000 distinct CDR3 sequences, roughly 5.2% appearing once. The genes are TRBV24-1 and TRBJ1-6, with 7 bases lining up with TRBD1. The sequence was collected from a man between 18 and 35 years old who received the YFV17D yellow fever vaccine. The material was CD4+ T cells sorted from PBMCs, obtained on the day of the yellow fever booster vaccination. The CDR3 region is CATSGTTGRPLHF. CDR3 coding DNA: TGTGCCACCAGTGGTACGACAGGGAGACCCCTCCACTTT.